The TCR beta chain described here comes from a study of blood T cell repertoires in COVID-19. Some clones are missing from TCRdb's copy, which holds only in-frame ones; the method was immunoSEQ multiplex PCR. The data show about 320,000 clones, with 75% to 90% seen just once and approximately 5% held by the top ten. Germline V gene data show CDR1 as KGHDR and CDR2 as SFDVKD. This CDR3 has 16 amino acids. Trimming pared 1 base from V and 6 bases from J, leaving 15 bases between. This TCR came from a man aged 55 to 69 who had recovered from COVID-19. The chain combines TRBV24-1 with TRBJ2-1; D possibly corresponds to TRBD1 (6 bases). The specimen sequenced was PBMCs or T cells enriched from blood (not recorded which). In DNA, the CDR3 is TGTGCCACCAGTGATTTCAGAGGGGGAGCTTCCAATGAGCAGTTCTTC. Residues: CATSDFRGGASNEQFF.